The source of this T cell receptor (beta chain) is a study of OX40 agonist ivuxolimab in advanced cancers. Study details: Allowance was made for prior anti-PD-1, anti-PD-L1 or anti-CTLA-4 therapy, and 35% to 40% had some. Points from the study as a whole: The authors did not determine the antigen specificity of the expanded peripheral T cells.

Libraries were prepared by immunoSEQ multiplex PCR; TCRdb keeps only in-frame clonotypes and omits some of them. The sample lists some 45,000 clones, roughly four fifths occurring once. This clone was seen a single time. Its antigen is unidentified. This receptor was taken from an adult with an advanced solid tumor such as melanoma, head and neck, liver or kidney cancer. The input for sequencing was CD4+ or CD8+ T cells sorted from blood, taken in a trial of the OX40 agonist ivuxolimab.

CDR3 residues: CASTGGTSLSEQYF. The CDR3 nucleotides read TGTGCCAGCACCGGGGGTACTTCACTCAGCGAGCAGTACTTC. This chain uses TRBV2 with TRBJ2-7, with D perhaps matching TRBD2 (6 bases). With 7 bases removed from V and 6 bases from J, the gap between germline ends came to 19 bases. The CDR3 is 14 amino acids. Germline CDR1 and CDR2: SNHLY and FYNNEI.